This entry features one T cell receptor (beta chain) sequence. Its specificity is unknown. The V end was cut by 2 bases, the J end by 4 bases, with 15 bases between. CDR1 is MNHNS and CDR2 is SASEGT in the germline V gene. This CDR3 is 16 amino acids long. This sample is part of a study of blood T cells in healthy people across ages. PCR was performed a second time for roughly 7 to 12 cycles using a sample-barcoded 5' primer and a J-beta primer mix. TCRdb ran MiXCR on the 5' RACE reads and lists one entry per CDR3 protein. The data contain around 1,100,000 distinct CDR3 sequences, around two fifths of them singletons. The total RNA that was extracted per sample amounted to at least 5.5 micrograms. Study-level points and caveats: A roughly linear age-dependent decrease characterized TCR beta diversity per million T cells.

V gene TRBV6-1 combines with J gene TRBJ1-5; D is perhaps TRBD1 (6 bases). This TCR came from a man aged 18 to 29 in good health. The sample comprised blood. The CDR3 loop reads CASSEHGGLGNQPQHF. The CDR3 nucleotides are TGTGCCAGCAGTGAACACGGGGGGCTAGGTAATCAGCCCCAGCATTTT.